One and the same sample provided the 17 T cell receptor beta chains below, sequenced in a study of cytomegalovirus exposure and HLA in healthy donors. It was with 60 Vbeta and 13 Jbeta primers that the PCR ran. Sequencing was performed with immunoSEQ multiplex PCR; in TCRdb, only in-frame clones are kept and a portion is missing. The sample data list about 160,000 clones. Sequenced: PBMCs. The receptors stem from a man in his thirties or forties in good health and CMV-seronegative.

The V and J genes are TRBV6-8 and TRBJ2-2; D unclear. The ends were cut back, 0 bases at V and 5 bases at J, with 7 bases in the middle. The CDR3 runs to 14 residues. Germline loops: CDR1 MNHGY, CDR2 SAAAGT. In nucleotides, the CDR3 is TGTGCCAGCAGTTACTCGGAGAGGACCGGGGAGCTGTTTTTT. Translating it yields CASSYSERTGELFF.

The chain is built from TRBV5-1 and TRBJ1-2; maybe TRBD1 (5 bases). CDR1 and CDR2 (germline): SGHRS, YFSETQ. V dropped 0 bases and J dropped 3 bases, with 9 bases sitting between them. CDR3 length: 14 amino acids. The CDR3 DNA sequence: TGCGCCAGCAGCTTGGCCGGGGGAGACTATGGCTACACCTTC. As protein: CASSLAGGDYGYTF.

The chain uses TRBV19 and TRBJ1-2; 7 bases align to TRBD1. The CDR3 is made up of 14 amino acids. After removal of 5 bases from V and 8 bases from J, the junction contained 11 bases not matched to a gene. Germline loops: CDR1 LNHDA, CDR2 SQIVND (reference sequence). The CDR3 reads CASSPRGTADGYTF. The DNA for the CDR3 is TGTGCCAGTAGTCCACGAGGGACAGCGGACGGCTACACCTTC.

The chain combines TRBV10-2 with TRBJ1-1; 9 bases match TRBD1. The CDR3 spans 14 residues. Germline V gene sequence: CDR1 WSHSY, CDR2 SAAADI. Trimming at V came to 7 bases and at J to 6 bases, leaving 9 bases not matched to a gene. CDR3 bases: TGCGCCAGCACCGGGGACAGGGTGTCCGCTGAAGCTTTCTTT. As protein: CASTGDRVSAEAFF.

V usage is TRBV11-2 and J usage is TRBJ2-7, with 9 bases fitting TRBD1. CDR1 is SGHAT and CDR2 is FQNNGV in the germline V gene. The CDR3 totals 16 residues. The trim removed 5 bases at V and 4 bases at J, leaving 12 bases unmatched. CDR3 DNA sequence: TGTGCCAGCAGCCTAGGGTTTTTGGGACAGGGATACGAGCAGTACTTC. Amino acid sequence: CASSLGFLGQGYEQYF.

This sequence joins TRBV6-6 and TRBJ1-5; no firm D call. The CDR3 loop spans 13 amino acids. Germline V lookup: CDR1 MNHNY, CDR2 SVGAGI (reference sequence). The germline V and J ends were trimmed by 2 bases and 2 bases, with 4 bases remaining between them. CDR3 sequence (DNA): TGTGCCAGCAGTTACACGGGCAATCAGCCCCAGCATTTT. This codes for CASSYTGNQPQHF.

J is TRBJ2-7 and V is TRBV7-2; 8 bases agree with TRBD2. V lost 1 base, J lost 1 base, and 9 bases stayed unmatched. CDR3 length: 17 residues. Germline loops: CDR1 SGHTA, CDR2 FQGNSA. CDR3 protein: CASSLGGTGGESYEQYF. The CDR3 nucleotides are TGTGCCAGCAGCTTAGGGGGGACCGGGGGGGAGTCCTACGAGCAGTACTTC. Complete variable domain (other parts from reference TRBV7-2 and TRBJ2-7): GAGVSQSPSNKVTEKGKDVELRCDPISGHTALYWYRQSLGQGLEFLIYFQGNSAPDKSGLPSDRFSAERTGGSVSTLTIQRTQQEDSAVYLCASSLGGTGGESYEQYFGPGTRLTVT.

The gene calls are TRBV11-3 and TRBJ2-2, with 9 bases that match TRBD1. The CDR3 covers 17 residues. The germline V gene encodes CDR1 SGHNT and CDR2 YENEEA. V was clipped by 2 bases and J by 5 bases; unmatched bases: 9. Here the CDR3 DNA reads TGTGCCAGCAGCTTAAGCCGTGGGACAGGGCGGACCGGGGAGCTGTTTTTT. Translated, it gives CASSLSRGTGRTGELFF.

The V gene is TRBV6-5, the J gene TRBJ1-4, with TRBD1 matching over 9 bases. The CDR3 consists of 16 residues. The germline gives CDR1 MNHEY, CDR2 SVGAGI. V shed 2 bases and J 8 bases; nucleotides not matched to a gene: 9. The CDR3 loop is CASSYGKGQGEEKLFF. CDR3 nucleotides: TGTGCCAGCAGTTACGGAAAGGGACAGGGAGAGGAAAAACTGTTTTTT.

The chain combines TRBV5-6 with TRBJ2-2; D is ambiguous. The CDR3 consists of 17 residues. With 0 bases removed from V and 0 bases from J, the gap between germline ends came to 12 bases. The germline V gene encodes CDR1 SGHDT and CDR2 YYEEEE. The CDR3 reads CASSLDFRFANTGELFF. The CDR3 nucleotides read TGTGCCAGCAGCTTGGATTTCAGGTTCGCGAACACCGGGGAGCTGTTTTTT.

This chain uses TRBV27 with TRBJ2-6, with D maybe TRBD2 (5 bases). CDR3 length: 14 residues. CDR1 and CDR2 (germline): MNHEY, SMNVEV (reference sequence). Trimming removed 8 bases at V and 0 bases at J, with 8 bases between. CDR3 sequence (DNA): TGTGCCAGCGGGAGTCTCTCTGGGGCCAACGTCCTGACTTTC. Its translation: CASGSLSGANVLTF.

The V and J genes are TRBV18 and TRBJ2-5; TRBD1 matches 9 bases. Per the germline V gene, CDR1 is KGHSH and CDR2 is LQKENI. V gave up 4 bases and J gave up 2 bases; unmatched junction bases: 2. The CDR3 contains 14 residues. CDR3 bases: TGTGCCAGCTCACGAGGGACAGGGCAAGAGACCCAGTACTTC. Protein: CASSRGTGQETQYF.

J is TRBJ2-5 and V is TRBV5-4; weak D call: TRBD1 (6 bases). Trimming removed 5 bases from V and 5 bases from J, with 19 bases in between. Germline values: CDR1 SGHNT, CDR2 YYREEE (reference sequence). The CDR3 spans 15 residues. Here the CDR3 reads CASSYRVLGTETQYF. CDR3 nucleotides: TGTGCCAGCAGTTACAGGGTCCTGGGAACGGAGACCCAGTACTTC.

The chain has TRBV27 and TRBJ2-6; 7 positions agree with TRBD1. Germline V lookup: CDR1 MNHEY, CDR2 SMNVEV (reference sequence). The CDR3 has 17 amino acids. The junction had 10 bases not matched to a gene; V was cut back by 6 bases and J by 2 bases. CDR3 amino acids: CASRRQTGPTGANVLTF. The CDR3 DNA is TGTGCCAGCAGGCGCCAGACAGGGCCCACTGGGGCCAACGTCCTGACTTTC.

As DNA, the CDR3 is TGTGCCAGCAGCTTTGGACAGCAAGAGACCCAGTACTTC. Encoded protein: CASSFGQQETQYF. The gene calls are TRBV7-6 and TRBJ2-5, with D perhaps TRBD1 (6 bases). The V end lost 3 bases, the J end lost 2 bases, and 7 bases lay between the germline ends. The CDR3 sequence is 13 residues long. CDR1 is SGHVS and CDR2 is FNYEAQ in the germline V gene.

Remarks on this clone: Different DNA sequences within this sample yield the same CDR3. V usage is TRBV11-3 and J usage is TRBJ1-5, with 11 nucleotides matching TRBD1. The J segment lost 1 base and the V segment lost 6 bases, leaving 5 bases of the junction unmatched. Germline-derived CDR1 and CDR2 are SGHNT and YENEEA. The CDR3 runs 16 residues. CDR3 protein: CASSSGQGGSNQPQHF. The CDR3 DNA sequence: TGTGCCAGCAGTTCGGGACAGGGGGGAAGCAATCAGCCCCAGCATTTT.

The CDR3: CASSLLGQGAYNTEAFF. Here the CDR3 DNA reads TGTGCCAGCAGTCTACTCGGACAGGGGGCGTACAACACTGAAGCTTTCTTT. The chain employs TRBV27 and TRBJ1-1; 11 bases match TRBD1. J lost 2 bases, V lost 5 bases, and 10 bases had no gene match. Per the germline V gene, CDR1 is MNHEY and CDR2 is SMNVEV (reference sequence). The CDR3 runs 17 residues.